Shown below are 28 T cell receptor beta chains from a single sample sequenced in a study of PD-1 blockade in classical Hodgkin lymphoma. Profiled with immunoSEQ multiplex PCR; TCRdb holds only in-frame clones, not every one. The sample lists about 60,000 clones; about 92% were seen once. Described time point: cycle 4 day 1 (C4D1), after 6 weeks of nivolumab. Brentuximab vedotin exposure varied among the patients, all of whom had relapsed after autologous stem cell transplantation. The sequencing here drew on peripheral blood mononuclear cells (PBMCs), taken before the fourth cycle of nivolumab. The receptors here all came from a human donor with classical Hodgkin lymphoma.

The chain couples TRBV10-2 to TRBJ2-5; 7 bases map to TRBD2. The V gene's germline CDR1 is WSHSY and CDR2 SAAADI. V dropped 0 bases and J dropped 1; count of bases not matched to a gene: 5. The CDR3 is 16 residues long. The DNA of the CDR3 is TGCGCCAGCAGTGAGTCATGGGCTAGCGGCCAAGAGACCCAGTACTTC. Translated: CASSESWASGQETQYF.

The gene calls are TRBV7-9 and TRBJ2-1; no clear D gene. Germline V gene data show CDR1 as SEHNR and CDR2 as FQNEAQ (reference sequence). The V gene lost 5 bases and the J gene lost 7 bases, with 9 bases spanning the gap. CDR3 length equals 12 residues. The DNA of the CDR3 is TGTGCCAGCAGCCTGGTGAGGAATGAGCAGTTCTTC. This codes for CASSLVRNEQFF.

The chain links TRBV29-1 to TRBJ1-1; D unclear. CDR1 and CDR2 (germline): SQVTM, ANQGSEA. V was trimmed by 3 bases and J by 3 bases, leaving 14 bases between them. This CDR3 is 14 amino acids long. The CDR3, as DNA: TGCAGCGTTGAGGGGTTTCGTGGCTACACTGAAGCTTTCTTT. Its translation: CSVEGFRGYTEAFF.

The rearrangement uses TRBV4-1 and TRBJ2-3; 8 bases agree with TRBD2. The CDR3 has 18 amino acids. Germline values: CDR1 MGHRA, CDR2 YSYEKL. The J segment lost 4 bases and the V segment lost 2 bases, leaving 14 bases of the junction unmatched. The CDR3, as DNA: TGCGCCAGCAGCCAAAACGGGGGGAGCGGGGGCGTTTCAGATACGCAGTATTTT. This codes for CASSQNGGSGGVSDTQYF.

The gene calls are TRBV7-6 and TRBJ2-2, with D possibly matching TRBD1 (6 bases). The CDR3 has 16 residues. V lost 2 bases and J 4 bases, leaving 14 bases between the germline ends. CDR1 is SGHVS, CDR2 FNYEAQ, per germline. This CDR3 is CASSLRWTESTGELFF. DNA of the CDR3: TGTGCCAGCAGCTTACGGTGGACAGAGTCCACCGGGGAGCTGTTTTTT.

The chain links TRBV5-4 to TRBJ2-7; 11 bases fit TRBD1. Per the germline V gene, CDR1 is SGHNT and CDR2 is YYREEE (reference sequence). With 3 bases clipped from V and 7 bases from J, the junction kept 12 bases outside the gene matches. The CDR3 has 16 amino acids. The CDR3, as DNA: TGTGCCAGCAGCTCCGGGGGGACAGGGGGACTGGAGGAGCAGTACTTC. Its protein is CASSSGGTGGLEEQYF.

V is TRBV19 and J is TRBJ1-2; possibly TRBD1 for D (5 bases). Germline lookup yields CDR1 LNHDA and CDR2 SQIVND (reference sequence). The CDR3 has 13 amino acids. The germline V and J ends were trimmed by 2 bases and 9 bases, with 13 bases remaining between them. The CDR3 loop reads CASSIRLLDSYTF. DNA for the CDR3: TGTGCCAGTAGTATACGCCTTCTGGACAGCTACACCTTC.

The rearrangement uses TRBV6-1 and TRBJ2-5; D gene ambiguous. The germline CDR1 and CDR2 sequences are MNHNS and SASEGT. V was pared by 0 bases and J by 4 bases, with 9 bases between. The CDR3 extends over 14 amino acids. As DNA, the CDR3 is TGTGCCAGCAGTGAAGCAGGTAGATCAGAGACCCAGTACTTC. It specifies CASSEAGRSETQYF.

The CDR3 bases are TGCAGCGCCCGGGAGACGTATAATTCACCCCTCCACTTT. Protein product: CSARETYNSPLHF. The chain joins TRBV29-1 to TRBJ1-6; D is unresolved. The CDR3 consists of 13 residues. V was cut by 7 bases and J by 4 bases, with 11 bases left in between. The germline CDR1 and CDR2 sequences are SQVTM and ANQGSEA.

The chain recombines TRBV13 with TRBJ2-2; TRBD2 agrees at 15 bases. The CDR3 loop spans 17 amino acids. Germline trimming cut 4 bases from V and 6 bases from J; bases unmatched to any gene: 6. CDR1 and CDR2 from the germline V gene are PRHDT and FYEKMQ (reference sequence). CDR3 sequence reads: CASSSGLAGGPPGELFF. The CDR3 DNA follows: TGTGCCAGCAGCTCCGGACTAGCGGGGGGGCCCCCCGGGGAGCTGTTTTTT.

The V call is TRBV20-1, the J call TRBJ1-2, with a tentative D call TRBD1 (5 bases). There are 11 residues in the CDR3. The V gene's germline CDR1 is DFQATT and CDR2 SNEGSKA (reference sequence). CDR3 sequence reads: CRPMGDYGYTF. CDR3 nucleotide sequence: TGCAGACCCATGGGGGATTATGGCTACACCTTC.

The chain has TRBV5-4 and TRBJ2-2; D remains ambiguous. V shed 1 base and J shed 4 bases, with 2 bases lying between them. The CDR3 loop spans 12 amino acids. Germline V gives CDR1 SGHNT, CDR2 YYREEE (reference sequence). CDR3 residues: CASSLFTGELFF. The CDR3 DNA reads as TGTGCCAGCAGCTTGTTCACCGGGGAGCTGTTTTTT.

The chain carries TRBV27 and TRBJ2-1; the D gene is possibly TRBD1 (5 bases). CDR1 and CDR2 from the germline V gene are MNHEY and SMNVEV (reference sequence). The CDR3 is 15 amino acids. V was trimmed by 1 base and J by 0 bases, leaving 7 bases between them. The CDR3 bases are TGTGCCAGCAGTTTATACAGGCTCTCCTACAATGAGCAGTTCTTC. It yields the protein CASSLYRLSYNEQFF.

For the CDR3, the DNA is TGTGCCAGCGGGGCGGACTCCTACGAGCAGTACTTC. Its protein product is CASGADSYEQYF. The V call is TRBV2, the J call TRBJ2-7; TRBD1 might be the D (5 bases). Germline V gives CDR1 SNHLY, CDR2 FYNNEI. CDR3 length: 12 amino acids. Trimming pared 8 bases from V and 0 bases from J, leaving 8 bases between.

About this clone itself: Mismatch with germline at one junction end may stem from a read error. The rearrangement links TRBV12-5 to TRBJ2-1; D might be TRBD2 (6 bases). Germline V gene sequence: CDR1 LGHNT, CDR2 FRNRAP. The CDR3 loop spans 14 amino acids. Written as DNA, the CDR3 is TGTGCTAGTGGTTTGGGGGACTCCTCCAATGAGCAGTTCTTC. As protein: CASGLGDSSNEQFF.

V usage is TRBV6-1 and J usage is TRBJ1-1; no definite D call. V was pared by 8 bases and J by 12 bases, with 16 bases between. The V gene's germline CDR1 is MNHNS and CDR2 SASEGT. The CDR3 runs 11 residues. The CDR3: CASRRLGGTFF. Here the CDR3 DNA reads TGTGCCAGCCGCCGTCTAGGCGGGACTTTCTTT.

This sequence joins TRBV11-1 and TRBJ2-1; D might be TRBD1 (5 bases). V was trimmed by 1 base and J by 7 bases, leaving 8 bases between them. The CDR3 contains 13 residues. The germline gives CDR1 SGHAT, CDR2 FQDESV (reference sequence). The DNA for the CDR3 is TGTGCCAGCAGCTTAGGCAGGGTTAATGAGCAGTTCTTC. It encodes CASSLGRVNEQFF.

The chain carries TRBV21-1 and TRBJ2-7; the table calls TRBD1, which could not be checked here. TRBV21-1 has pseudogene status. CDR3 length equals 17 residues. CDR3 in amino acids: CASSLKAGHRGLDEQYF. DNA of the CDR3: TGTGCCAGCAGCTTAAAAGCGGGGCACAGGGGGCTAGACGAGCAGTACTTC.

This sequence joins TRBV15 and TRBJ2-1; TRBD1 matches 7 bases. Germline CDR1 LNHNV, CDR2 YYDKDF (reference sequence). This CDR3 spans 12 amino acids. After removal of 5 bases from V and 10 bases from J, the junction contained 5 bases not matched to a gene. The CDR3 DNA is TGTGCCACCAGCCTAGGGGGCCAGGAGCAGTTCTTC. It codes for CATSLGGQEQFF.

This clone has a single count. CDR3 loop: CASSLVDSQETQYF. The CDR3 coding sequence is TGTGCCAGCAGCTTAGTTGACAGCCAAGAGACCCAGTACTTC. V is TRBV11-2 and J is TRBJ2-5; D might be TRBD1 (5 bases). CDR3 size: 14 residues. V lost 1 base and J 1 base, leaving 7 bases between the germline ends. Germline V gene data show CDR1 as SGHAT and CDR2 as FQNNGV.

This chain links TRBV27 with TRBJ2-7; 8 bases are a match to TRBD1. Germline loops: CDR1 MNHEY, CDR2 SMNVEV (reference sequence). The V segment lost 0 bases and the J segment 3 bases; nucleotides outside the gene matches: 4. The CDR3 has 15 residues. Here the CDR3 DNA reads TGTGCCAGCAGTTTATCGCCGACAGGGGTCTACGAGCAGTACTTC. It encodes CASSLSPTGVYEQYF.

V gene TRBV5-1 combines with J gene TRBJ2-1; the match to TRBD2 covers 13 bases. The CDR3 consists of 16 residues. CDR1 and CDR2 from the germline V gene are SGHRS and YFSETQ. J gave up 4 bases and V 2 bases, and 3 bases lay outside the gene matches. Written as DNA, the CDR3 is TGCGCCAGCAGCTTAACTAGCGGGGGGGCTTACAATGAGCAGTTCTTC. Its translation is CASSLTSGGAYNEQFF.

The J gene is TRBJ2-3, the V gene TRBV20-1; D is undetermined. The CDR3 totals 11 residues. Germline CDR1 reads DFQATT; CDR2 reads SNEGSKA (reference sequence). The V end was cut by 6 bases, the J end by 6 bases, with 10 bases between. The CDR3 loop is CSASGWDTQYF. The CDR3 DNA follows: TGCAGTGCCTCAGGATGGGATACGCAGTATTTT.

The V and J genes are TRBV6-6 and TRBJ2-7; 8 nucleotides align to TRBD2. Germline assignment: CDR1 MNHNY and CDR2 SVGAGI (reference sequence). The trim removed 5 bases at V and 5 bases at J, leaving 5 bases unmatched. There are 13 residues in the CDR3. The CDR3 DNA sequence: TGTGCCAGCAGTCGCGGGAGGTTCGACGAGCAGTACTTC. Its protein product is CASSRGRFDEQYF.

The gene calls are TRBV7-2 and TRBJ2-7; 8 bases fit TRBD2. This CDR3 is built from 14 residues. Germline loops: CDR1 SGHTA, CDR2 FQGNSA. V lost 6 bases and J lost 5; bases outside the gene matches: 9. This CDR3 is CASSAGTRGDEQYF. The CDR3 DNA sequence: TGTGCCAGCAGTGCCGGGACTAGGGGCGACGAGCAGTACTTC. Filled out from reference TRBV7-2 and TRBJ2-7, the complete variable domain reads GAGVSQSPSNKVTEKGKDVELRCDPISGHTALYWYRQSLGQGLEFLIYFQGNSAPDKSGLPSDRFSAERTGGSVSTLTIQRTQQEDSAVYLCASSAGTRGDEQYFGPGTRLTVT.

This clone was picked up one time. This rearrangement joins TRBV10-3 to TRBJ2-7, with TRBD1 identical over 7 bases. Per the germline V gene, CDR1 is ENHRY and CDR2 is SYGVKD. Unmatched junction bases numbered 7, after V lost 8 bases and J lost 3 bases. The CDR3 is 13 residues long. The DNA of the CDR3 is TGTGCCATCCAGTACAGGGGTAACTACGAGCAGTACTTC. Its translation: CAIQYRGNYEQYF.

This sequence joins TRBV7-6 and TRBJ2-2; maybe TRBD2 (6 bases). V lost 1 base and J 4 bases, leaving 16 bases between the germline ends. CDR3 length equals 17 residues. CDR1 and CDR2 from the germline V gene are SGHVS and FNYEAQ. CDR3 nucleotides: TGTGCCAGCAGCTTAGTCTCGGGCGGGACGGGCACCGGGGAGCTGTTTTTT. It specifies CASSLVSGGTGTGELFF.

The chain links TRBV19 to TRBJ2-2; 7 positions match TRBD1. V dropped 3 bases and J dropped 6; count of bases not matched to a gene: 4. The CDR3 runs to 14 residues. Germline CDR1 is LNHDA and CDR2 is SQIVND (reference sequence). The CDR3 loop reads CASSIRQGAGELFF. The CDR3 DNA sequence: TGTGCCAGTAGTATCCGGCAGGGGGCCGGGGAGCTGTTTTTT.